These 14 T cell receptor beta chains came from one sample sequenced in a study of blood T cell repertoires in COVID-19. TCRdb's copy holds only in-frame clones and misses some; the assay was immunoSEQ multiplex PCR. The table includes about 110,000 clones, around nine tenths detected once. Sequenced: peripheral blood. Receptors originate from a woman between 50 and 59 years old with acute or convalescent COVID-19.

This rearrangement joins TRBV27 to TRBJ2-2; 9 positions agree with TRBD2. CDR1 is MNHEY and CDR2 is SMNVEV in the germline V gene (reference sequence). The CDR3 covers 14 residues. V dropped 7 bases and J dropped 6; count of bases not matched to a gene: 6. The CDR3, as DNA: TGTGCCAGCAATCCCAGCGGGAGGTCCGGGGAGCTGTTTTTT. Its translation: CASNPSGRSGELFF.

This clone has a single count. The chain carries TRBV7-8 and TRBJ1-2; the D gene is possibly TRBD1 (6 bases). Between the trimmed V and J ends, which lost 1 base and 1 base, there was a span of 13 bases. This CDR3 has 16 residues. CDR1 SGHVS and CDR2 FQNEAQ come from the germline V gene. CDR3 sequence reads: CASSLGSDSFNYGYTF. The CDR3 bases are TGTGCCAGCAGCTTAGGATCGGACAGTTTTAACTATGGCTACACCTTC.

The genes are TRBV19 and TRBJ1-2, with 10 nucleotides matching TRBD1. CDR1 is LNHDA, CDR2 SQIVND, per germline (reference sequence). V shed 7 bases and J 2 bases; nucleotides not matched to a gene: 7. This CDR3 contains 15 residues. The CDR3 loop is CASTDGTGANYGYTF. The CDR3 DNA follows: TGTGCCAGTACCGACGGGACAGGGGCGAACTATGGCTACACCTTC.

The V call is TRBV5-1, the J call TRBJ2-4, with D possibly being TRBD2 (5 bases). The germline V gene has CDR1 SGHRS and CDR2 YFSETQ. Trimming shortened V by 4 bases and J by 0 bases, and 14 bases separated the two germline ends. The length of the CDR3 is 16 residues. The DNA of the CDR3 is TGCGCCAGCAGCCCGAATTCGGGGTTAGCCAAAAACATTCAGTACTTC. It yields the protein CASSPNSGLAKNIQYF.

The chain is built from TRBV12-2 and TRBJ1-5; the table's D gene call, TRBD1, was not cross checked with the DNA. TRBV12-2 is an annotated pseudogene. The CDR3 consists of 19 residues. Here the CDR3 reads CASRLNPPGQGASNQPQHF. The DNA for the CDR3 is TGTGCAAGTCGCTTAAACCCCCCGGGACAGGGGGCTAGCAATCAGCCCCAGCATTTT.

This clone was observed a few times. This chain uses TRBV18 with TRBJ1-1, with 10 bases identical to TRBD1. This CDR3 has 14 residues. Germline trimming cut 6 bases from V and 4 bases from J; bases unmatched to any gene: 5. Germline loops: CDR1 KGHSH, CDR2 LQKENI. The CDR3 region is CASSGQGLVTEAFF. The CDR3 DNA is TGTGCCAGCTCGGGACAGGGGTTGGTCACTGAAGCTTTCTTT.

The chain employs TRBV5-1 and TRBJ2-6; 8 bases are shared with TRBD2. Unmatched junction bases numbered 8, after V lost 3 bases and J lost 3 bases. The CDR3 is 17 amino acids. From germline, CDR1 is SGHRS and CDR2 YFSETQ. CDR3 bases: TGCGCCAGCAGCTCTGGACTAGCCCCCCGTGGGGCCAACGTCCTGACTTTC. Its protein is CASSSGLAPRGANVLTF.

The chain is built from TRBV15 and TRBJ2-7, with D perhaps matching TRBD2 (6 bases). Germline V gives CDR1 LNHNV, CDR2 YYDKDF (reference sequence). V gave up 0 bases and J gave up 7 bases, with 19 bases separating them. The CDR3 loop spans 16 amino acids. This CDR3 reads CATSRDKGAGRGEQYF. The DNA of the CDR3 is TGTGCCACCAGCAGAGATAAAGGGGCGGGACGGGGAGAGCAGTACTTC. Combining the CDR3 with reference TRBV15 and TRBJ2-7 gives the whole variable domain DAMVIQNPRYQVTQFGKPVTLSCSQTLNHNVMYWYQQKSSQAPKLLFHYYDKDFNNEADTPDNFQSRRPNTSFCFLDIRSPGLGDTAMYLCATSRDKGAGRGEQYFGPGTRLTVT.

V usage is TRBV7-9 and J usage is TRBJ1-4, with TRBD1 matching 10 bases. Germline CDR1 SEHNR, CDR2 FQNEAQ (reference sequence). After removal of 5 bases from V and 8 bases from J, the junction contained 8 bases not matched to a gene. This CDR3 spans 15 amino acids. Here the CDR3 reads CASSRQGAAQEKLFF. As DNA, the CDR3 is TGTGCCAGCAGCAGACAGGGGGCTGCGCAGGAAAAACTGTTTTTT.

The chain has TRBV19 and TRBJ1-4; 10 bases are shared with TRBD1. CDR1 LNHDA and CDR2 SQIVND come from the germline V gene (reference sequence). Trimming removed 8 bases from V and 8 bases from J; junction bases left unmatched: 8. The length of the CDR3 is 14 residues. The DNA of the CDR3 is TGTGCCAGTTGCCGGGACAGGGGCTCCGAAAAACTGTTTTTT. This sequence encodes CASCRDRGSEKLFF.

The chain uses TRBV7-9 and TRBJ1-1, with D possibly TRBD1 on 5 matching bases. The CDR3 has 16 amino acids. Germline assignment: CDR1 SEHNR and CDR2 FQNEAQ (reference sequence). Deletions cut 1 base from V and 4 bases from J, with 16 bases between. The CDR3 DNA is TGTGCCAGCAGCTTAGTGGTTGGGCTCGGGGGCACTGAAGCTTTCTTT. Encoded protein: CASSLVVGLGGTEAFF. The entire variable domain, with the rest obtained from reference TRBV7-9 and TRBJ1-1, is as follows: DTGVSQNPRHKITKRGQNVTFRCDPISEHNRLYWYRQTLGQGPEFLTYFQNEAQLEKSRLLSDRFSAERPKGSFSTLEIQRTEQGDSAMYLCASSLVVGLGGTEAFFGQGTRLTVV.

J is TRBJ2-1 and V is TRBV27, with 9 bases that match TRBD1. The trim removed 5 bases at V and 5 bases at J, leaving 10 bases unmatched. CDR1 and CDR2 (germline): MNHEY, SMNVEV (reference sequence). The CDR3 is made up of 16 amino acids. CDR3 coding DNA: TGTGCCAGCAGTCCTTTCGGGACAGGGCGGGACAATGAGCAGTTCTTC. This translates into CASSPFGTGRDNEQFF.

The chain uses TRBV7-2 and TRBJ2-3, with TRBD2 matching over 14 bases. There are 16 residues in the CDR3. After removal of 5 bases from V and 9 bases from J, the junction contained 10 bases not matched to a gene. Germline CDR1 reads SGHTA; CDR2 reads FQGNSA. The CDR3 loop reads CASSQGLAGGGATQYF. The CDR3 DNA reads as TGTGCCAGCAGCCAAGGACTAGCGGGAGGCGGAGCCACGCAGTATTTT. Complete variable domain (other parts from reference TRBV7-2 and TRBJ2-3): GAGVSQSPSNKVTEKGKDVELRCDPISGHTALYWYRQSLGQGLEFLIYFQGNSAPDKSGLPSDRFSAERTGGSVSTLTIQRTQQEDSAVYLCASSQGLAGGGATQYFGPGTRLTVL.

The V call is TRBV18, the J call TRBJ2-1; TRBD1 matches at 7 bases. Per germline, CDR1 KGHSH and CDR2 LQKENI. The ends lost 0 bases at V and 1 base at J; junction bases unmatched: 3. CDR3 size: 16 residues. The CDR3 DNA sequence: TGTGCCAGCTCACCACCAGGGGGCATGTCCTACAATGAGCAGTTCTTC. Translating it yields CASSPPGGMSYNEQFF.